Below, 8 T cell receptor beta chains from the same sample are listed, as sequenced in a study of Ad26.COV2.S vaccination and SARS-CoV-2 variants. Method: immunoSEQ multiplex PCR; TCRdb's copy keeps in-frame clones and lacks some. This table has around 310,000 clones, roughly 90% appearing once. Treatment in this sample: approximately 18 received Ad26.COV2.S at low or high dose, single or two shots; 5 received placebo; per-sample allocation not given. Collection of samples fell on day 63 after the first vaccine or placebo injection. The source was peripheral blood, collected in a trial of Ad26.COV2.S vaccine versus placebo. The receptors shown here come from a person between 18 and 65 years old who received the Ad26.COV2.S COVID-19 vaccine or a placebo.

V gene TRBV6-5 combines with J gene TRBJ1-1; no clear D. Trimming took 8 bases from V and 4 from J, leaving 14 bases between them. Per germline, CDR1 MNHEY and CDR2 SVGAGI. This CDR3 has 13 amino acids. The CDR3 DNA is TGTGCCAGCGGCCTCATGGTCAGCACTGAAGCTTTCTTT. Protein: CASGLMVSTEAFF.

This chain joins TRBV5-1 and TRBJ1-1, with 7 positions matching TRBD1. Germline-derived CDR1 and CDR2 are SGHRS and YFSETQ. The V gene end was trimmed by 6 bases and the J gene end by 6 bases; junction bases not matched to a gene: 5. The CDR3 totals 12 residues. The CDR3 is CASTPDRAEAFF. CDR3 nucleotide sequence: TGCGCCAGCACCCCAGACAGGGCTGAAGCTTTCTTT.

The rearrangement joins TRBV6-5 to TRBJ2-4; 8 bases fit TRBD1. The CDR3 has 15 amino acids. Germline CDR1 reads MNHEY; CDR2 reads SVGAGI. Germline trimming cut 8 bases from V and 5 bases from J; bases unmatched to any gene: 11. CDR3 sequence: CASLRTGRTENIQYF. In DNA form, the CDR3 reads TGTGCCAGCCTACGGACAGGGCGTACAGAAAACATTCAGTACTTC.

V usage is TRBV9 and J usage is TRBJ1-1; D gene unclear. V lost 1 base to trimming and J lost 1 base, with 5 bases between them. The CDR3 runs 13 residues. The germline V gene has CDR1 SGDLS and CDR2 YYNGEE. In nucleotides, the CDR3 is TGTGCCAGCAGCGTATACGAGAACACTGAAGCTTTCTTT. It is translated as CASSVYENTEAFF.

The gene calls are TRBV7-2 and TRBJ1-3, with 7 bases lining up with TRBD1. The CDR3 runs to 19 residues. Trimming at V came to 0 bases and at J to 1 base, leaving 12 bases not matched to a gene. Germline assignment: CDR1 SGHTA and CDR2 FQGNSA. In DNA form, the CDR3 reads TGTGCCAGCAGCTTAGCGCTTATTGGGACAGCAAAATCTGGAAACACCATATATTTT. As protein: CASSLALIGTAKSGNTIYF.

The chain employs TRBV2 and TRBJ1-4; D uncertain. Germline V CDR1 and CDR2: SNHLY, FYNNEI. The CDR3 sequence is 12 residues long. Trimming left V 2 bases short and J 8 bases short, with 6 bases between. CDR3 loop: CASSESHEKLFF. The CDR3 DNA sequence: TGTGCCAGCAGTGAATCTCACGAAAAACTGTTTTTT.

The chain has TRBV6-5 and TRBJ1-6; D gene unclear. Germline V gene lookup returns CDR1 MNHEY and CDR2 SVGAGI. The CDR3 loop spans 12 amino acids. V gave up 7 bases and J gave up 6 bases, with 7 bases separating them. The CDR3 here is CASNGINSPLHF. CDR3 nucleotides: TGTGCCAGCAATGGAATTAATTCACCCCTCCACTTT.

The V gene is TRBV5-6, the J gene TRBJ2-1, with TRBD2 as a possible D gene (5 bases). Between the trimmed V and J ends, which lost 2 bases and 12 bases, there was a span of 12 bases. The germline V gene has CDR1 SGHDT and CDR2 YYEEEE. The CDR3 covers 12 residues. CDR3: CASSFGVRGQFF. CDR3 DNA: TGTGCCAGCAGCTTCGGGGTTCGGGGGCAGTTCTTC.